Following are 15 T cell receptor beta chains from one sample sequenced in a study of blood T cell repertoires in COVID-19. Clones were read by immunoSEQ multiplex PCR, and TCRdb kept only the in-frame ones, dropping some. Here the sample spans over 75,000 clones, around 80% being singletons. Sequencing was carried out using peripheral blood. The source is a man aged 50 to 60 who had recovered from COVID-19.

The V call is TRBV11-2, the J call TRBJ1-1; TRBD1 matches at 9 bases. This CDR3 comprises 16 residues. CDR1 and CDR2 from the germline V gene are SGHAT and FQNNGV. Germline trimming cut 2 bases from V and 1 base from J; bases unmatched to any gene: 5. CDR3 residues: CASSLRGDRANTEAFF. Here the CDR3 DNA reads TGTGCCAGCAGCTTAAGGGGGGACAGGGCGAACACTGAAGCTTTCTTT.

The rearrangement links TRBV29-1 to TRBJ1-1; D ambiguous. Trimming removed 4 bases from V and 9 bases from J, with 9 bases in between. Germline values: CDR1 SQVTM, CDR2 ANQGSEA. This CDR3 spans 10 amino acids. Here the CDR3 reads CSVGSGKAFF. The CDR3 DNA follows: TGCAGCGTTGGTTCGGGAAAAGCTTTCTTT.

This chain uses TRBV5-4 with TRBJ1-5, with D tentatively TRBD1 (5 bases). Germline CDR1 reads SGHNT; CDR2 reads YYREEE (reference sequence). The CDR3 is 15 residues long. V gave up 4 bases and J gave up 4 bases, with 15 bases separating them. Here the CDR3 reads CASSAGGKGNQPQHF. CDR3 in DNA: TGTGCCAGCAGCGCGGGGGGAAAAGGGAATCAGCCCCAGCATTTT.

The chain links TRBV7-2 to TRBJ2-7, with TRBD1 matching 9 bases. V trimming: 2 bases; J trimming: 3 bases; junction bases outside the gene matches: 5. Germline V CDR1 and CDR2: SGHTA, FQGNSA. The CDR3 runs to 15 residues. In DNA form, the CDR3 reads TGTGCCAGCAGCTTAATACCGGGACAGGGCTACGAGCAGTACTTC. Translating gives CASSLIPGQGYEQYF.

The chain uses TRBV7-8 and TRBJ2-7, with 7 bases aligning to TRBD2. The length of the CDR3 is 12 residues. J was trimmed by 6 bases and V by 4 bases; bases with no gene match: 3. Per the germline V gene, CDR1 is SGHVS and CDR2 is FQNEAQ. The CDR3 is CASSSAGREQYF. The CDR3 DNA follows: TGTGCCAGCAGCTCAGCGGGGCGCGAGCAGTACTTC. The whole variable domain, filled in from reference TRBV7-8 and TRBJ2-7, reads GAGVSQSPRYKVAKRGQDVALRCDPISGHVSLFWYQQALGQGPEFLTYFQNEAQLDKSGLPSDRFFAERPEGSVSTLKIQRTQQEDSAVYLCASSSAGREQYFGPGTRLTVT.

The chain recombines TRBV12-3 or TRBV12-4 with TRBJ2-5; TRBD1 matches at 9 bases. CDR3 size: 13 residues. Trimming took 4 bases from V and 5 from J; bases not matched to a gene: 2. CDR3 sequence (DNA): TGTGCCAGCAGTTCCGGGACAGGGGAGACCCAGTACTTC. It specifies CASSSGTGETQYF.

The V gene is TRBV7-9, the J gene TRBJ1-2; TRBD1 matches 8 bases. CDR3 length equals 14 residues. J was trimmed by 7 bases and V by 5 bases; bases with no gene match: 9. Germline CDR1 and CDR2: SEHNR and FQNEAQ (reference sequence). CDR3 sequence: CASSRTGRRGGYTF. For the CDR3, the DNA is TGTGCCAGCAGCCGGACAGGGAGGCGGGGTGGCTACACCTTC.

The rearrangement uses TRBV2 and TRBJ1-5; TRBD1 agrees at 9 bases. The V segment lost 7 bases and the J segment 1 base; nucleotides outside the gene matches: 5. The germline V gene has CDR1 SNHLY and CDR2 FYNNEI. The CDR3 has 15 residues. CDR3 region: CASTPGTGSNQPQHF. CDR3 nucleotides: TGTGCCAGCACCCCCGGGACAGGGAGCAATCAGCCCCAGCATTTT.

This sequence joins TRBV3-1 (or the pseudogene TRBV3-2) and TRBJ1-1, with a weak D call TRBD1 (6 bases). This CDR3 is built from 15 residues. Trimming removed 0 bases from V and 3 bases from J, with 11 bases in between. Germline V gene data show CDR1 as LGHDT and CDR2 as YNNKEL (reference sequence). The CDR3 DNA reads as TGTGCCAGCAGCCAAGATCCAGGGGCCTACACTGAAGCTTTCTTT. This sequence encodes CASSQDPGAYTEAFF.

The V gene is TRBV5-4, the J gene TRBJ2-2; possible D gene TRBD2, 6 bases. V lost 2 bases, J lost 6 bases, and 11 bases lay in between. The CDR3 contains 14 residues. CDR1 is SGHNT and CDR2 is YYREEE in the germline V gene (reference sequence). The CDR3 loop is CASSFGGDAGELFF. CDR3 coding DNA: TGTGCCAGCAGCTTCGGGGGAGACGCCGGGGAGCTGTTTTTT.

This rearrangement joins TRBV29-1 to TRBJ2-7, with D possibly TRBD1 on 6 matching bases. CDR1 and CDR2 (germline): SQVTM, ANQGSEA. This CDR3 contains 11 residues. Trimming removed 0 bases from V and 13 bases from J, with 13 bases in between. The chain's CDR3 is CSVEDGTRDYF. CDR3 in DNA: TGCAGCGTTGAAGATGGGACACGGGACTACTTC.

V is TRBV20-1 and J is TRBJ1-3; 12 bases fit TRBD1. V lost 3 bases, J lost 2 bases, and 2 bases stayed unmatched. Germline-derived CDR1 and CDR2 are DFQATT and SNEGSKA (reference sequence). The CDR3 is 15 amino acids. The CDR3 coding sequence is TGCAGTGCTAGTAGGGACAGGGGGCCTGGAAACACCATATATTTT. Amino acids: CSASRDRGPGNTIYF.

The chain carries TRBV12-2 and TRBJ2-7; the listed D gene, TRBD1, was not tested against the DNA. TRBV12-2 has pseudogene status. The CDR3 consists of 13 residues. The DNA for the CDR3 is TGTGCAAGTCGCTTAGGAGACAGTTACGAGCAGTACTTC. Its translation is CASRLGDSYEQYF.

The V gene is TRBV5-1, the J gene TRBJ1-1, with a possible D match to TRBD1 (5 bases). V lost 2 bases to trimming and J lost 1 base, with 9 bases between them. This CDR3 spans 14 amino acids. The germline gives CDR1 SGHRS, CDR2 YFSETQ. The CDR3 sequence is CASSFLDRNTEAFF. DNA of the CDR3: TGCGCCAGCAGCTTCCTCGACAGGAACACTGAAGCTTTCTTT.

The chain combines TRBV11-3 with TRBJ2-2; tentative D call: TRBD1 (7 bases). Looked up from germline, CDR1 is SGHNT and CDR2 is YENEEA. The CDR3 has 13 amino acids. Trimming cost V 5 bases and J 6 bases, with 10 bases left between them. As DNA, the CDR3 is TGTGCCAGCAGCACAGGGGAGGCCGGGGAGCTGTTTTTT. Protein: CASSTGEAGELFF. The complete variable domain, with remaining parts taken from reference TRBV11-3 and TRBJ2-2, reads EAGVVQSPRYKIIEKKQPVAFWCNPISGHNTLYWYLQNLGQGPELLIRYENEEAVDDSQLPKDRFSAERLKGVDSTLKIQPAELGDSAVYLCASSTGEAGELFFGEGSRLTVL.